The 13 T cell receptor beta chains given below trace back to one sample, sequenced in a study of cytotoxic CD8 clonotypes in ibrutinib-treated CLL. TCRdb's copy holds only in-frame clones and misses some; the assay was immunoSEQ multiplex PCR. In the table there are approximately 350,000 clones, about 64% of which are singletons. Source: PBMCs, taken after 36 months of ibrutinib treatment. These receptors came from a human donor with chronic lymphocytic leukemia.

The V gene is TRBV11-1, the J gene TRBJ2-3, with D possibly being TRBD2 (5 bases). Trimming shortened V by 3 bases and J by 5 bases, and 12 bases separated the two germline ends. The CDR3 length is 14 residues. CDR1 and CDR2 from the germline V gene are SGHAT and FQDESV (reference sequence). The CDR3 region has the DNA TGTGCCAGCAGCTTTGGGCTAGCCCAAGATACGCAGTATTTT. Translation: CASSFGLAQDTQYF. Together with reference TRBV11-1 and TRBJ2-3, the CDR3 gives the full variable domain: EAEVAQSPRYKITEKSQAVAFWCDPISGHATLYWYRQILGQGPELLVQFQDESVVDDSQLPKDRFSAERLKGVDSTLKIQPAELGDSAMYLCASSFGLAQDTQYFGPGTRLTVL.

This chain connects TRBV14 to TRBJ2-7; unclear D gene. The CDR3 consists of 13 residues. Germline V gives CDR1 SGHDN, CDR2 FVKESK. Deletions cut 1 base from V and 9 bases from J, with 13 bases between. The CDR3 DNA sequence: TGTGCCAGCAGCCAAGTGGTTGGCTGGGGGCAGTACTTC. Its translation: CASSQVVGWGQYF. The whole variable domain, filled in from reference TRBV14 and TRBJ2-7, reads EAGVTQFPSHSVIEKGQTVTLRCDPISGHDNLYWYRRVMGKEIKFLLHFVKESKQDESGMPNNRFLAERTGGTYSTLKVQPAELEDSGVYFCASSQVVGWGQYFGPGTRLTVT.

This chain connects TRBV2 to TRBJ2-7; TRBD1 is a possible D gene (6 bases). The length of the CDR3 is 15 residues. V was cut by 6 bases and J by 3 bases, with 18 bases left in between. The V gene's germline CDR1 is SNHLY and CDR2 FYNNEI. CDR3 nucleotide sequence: TGTGCCAGCAGGAGGACAGCCGAAGTCCTCTACGAGCAGTACTTC. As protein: CASRRTAEVLYEQYF. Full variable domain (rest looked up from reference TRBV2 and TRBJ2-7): EPEVTQTPSHQVTQMGQEVILRCVPISNHLYFYWYRQILGQKVEFLVSFYNNEISEKSEIFDDQFSVERPDGSNFTLKIRSTKLEDSAMYFCASRRTAEVLYEQYFGPGTRLTVT.

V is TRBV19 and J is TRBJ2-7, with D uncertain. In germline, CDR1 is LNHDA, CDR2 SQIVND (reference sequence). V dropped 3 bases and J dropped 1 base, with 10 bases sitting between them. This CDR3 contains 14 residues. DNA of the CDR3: TGTGCCAGTAGTATTGCGCGGCAGTCCTACGAGCAGTACTTC. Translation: CASSIARQSYEQYF.

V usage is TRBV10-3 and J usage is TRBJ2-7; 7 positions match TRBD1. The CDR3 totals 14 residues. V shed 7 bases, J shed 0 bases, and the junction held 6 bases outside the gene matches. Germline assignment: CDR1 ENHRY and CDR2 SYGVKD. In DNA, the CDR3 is TGTGCCATCACCCAACGGGACAGCTCCTACGAGCAGTACTTC. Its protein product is CAITQRDSSYEQYF.

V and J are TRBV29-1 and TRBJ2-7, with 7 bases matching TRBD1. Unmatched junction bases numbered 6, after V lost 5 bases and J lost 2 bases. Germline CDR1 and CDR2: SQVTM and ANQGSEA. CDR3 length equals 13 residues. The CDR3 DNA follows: TGCAGCGTTATAGGGGACAGCACCTACGAGCAGTACTTC. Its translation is CSVIGDSTYEQYF.

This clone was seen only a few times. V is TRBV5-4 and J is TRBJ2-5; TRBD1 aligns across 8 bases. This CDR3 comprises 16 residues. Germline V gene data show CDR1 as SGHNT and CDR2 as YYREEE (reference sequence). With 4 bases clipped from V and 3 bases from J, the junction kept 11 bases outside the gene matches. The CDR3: CASSQRTGTGKETQYF. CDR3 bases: TGTGCCAGCAGCCAAAGAACCGGGACAGGAAAAGAGACCCAGTACTTC.

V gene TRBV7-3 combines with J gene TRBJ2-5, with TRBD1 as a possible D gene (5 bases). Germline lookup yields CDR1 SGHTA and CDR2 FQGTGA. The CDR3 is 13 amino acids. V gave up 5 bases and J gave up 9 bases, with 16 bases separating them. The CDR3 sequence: CASSPRARTAQYF. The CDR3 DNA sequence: TGTGCCAGCAGCCCCAGGGCGCGGACGGCCCAGTACTTC.

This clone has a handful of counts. CDR3 in amino acids: CASGLLRTDGNQPQHF. The CDR3 DNA reads as TGTGCTAGTGGTCTACTCCGGACAGACGGCAATCAGCCCCAGCATTTT. The chain recombines TRBV12-5 with TRBJ1-5; possible D gene TRBD1, 6 bases. The CDR3 is made up of 16 amino acids. Trimming shortened V by 5 bases and J by 2 bases, and 16 bases separated the two germline ends. CDR1 and CDR2 from the germline V gene are LGHNT and FRNRAP.

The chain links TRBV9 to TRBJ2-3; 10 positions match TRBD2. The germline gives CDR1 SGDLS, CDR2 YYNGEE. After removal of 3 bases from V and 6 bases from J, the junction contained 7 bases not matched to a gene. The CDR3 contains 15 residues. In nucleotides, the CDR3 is TGTGCCAGCAGCGCCCAGCGGGGGGGCTTGGATACGCAGTATTTT. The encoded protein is CASSAQRGGLDTQYF.

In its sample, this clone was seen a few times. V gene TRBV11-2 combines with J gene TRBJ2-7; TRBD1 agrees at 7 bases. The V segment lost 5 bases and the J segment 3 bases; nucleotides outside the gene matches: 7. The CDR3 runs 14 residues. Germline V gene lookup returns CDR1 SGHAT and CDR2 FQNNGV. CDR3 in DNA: TGTGCCAGCAGCGGACAGGCGGGTGGCTACGAGCAGTACTTC. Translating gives CASSGQAGGYEQYF.

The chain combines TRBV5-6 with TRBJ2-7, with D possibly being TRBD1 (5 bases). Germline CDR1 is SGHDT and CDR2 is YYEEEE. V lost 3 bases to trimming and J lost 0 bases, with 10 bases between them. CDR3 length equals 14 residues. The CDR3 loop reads CASSSMTVSYEQYF. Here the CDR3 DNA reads TGTGCCAGCAGCTCGATGACAGTCTCCTACGAGCAGTACTTC.

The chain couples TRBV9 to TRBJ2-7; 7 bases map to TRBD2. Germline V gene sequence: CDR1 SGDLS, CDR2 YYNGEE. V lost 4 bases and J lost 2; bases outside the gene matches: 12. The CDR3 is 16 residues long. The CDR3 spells CASSSGWEGPAYEQYF. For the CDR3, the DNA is TGTGCCAGCAGCTCAGGATGGGAGGGGCCCGCCTACGAGCAGTACTTC.